This T cell receptor (beta chain) is drawn from a study of Graves' ophthalmopathy and Graves' hyperthyroidism (dated by TCRdb to the late 2010s). A note on the overall study: Peripheral blood was collected before any treatment was given, at the time of initial diagnosis. To tell Graves' ophthalmopathy apart from Graves' hyperthyroidism, and to predict which patients would progress to ophthalmopathy, the study relied on TCR beta repertoire signatures. In total, approximately 130 blood samples were TCR-sequenced: 40 to 45 ophthalmopathy, some 80 hyperthyroidism and roughly 17 hyperthyroidism-to-ophthalmopathy patients. To explore V-J signatures that distinguish ophthalmopathy from hyperthyroidism, a discovery set of 100 patients was enrolled, made up of around 44 with ophthalmopathy and under 65 with stable hyperthyroidism. For independent validation, a separate cohort was made up of approximately 19 hyperthyroidism patients plus 17 patients who later progressed from hyperthyroidism to ophthalmopathy. T-cell repertoires of thyroid tissue and blood were compared in over 5 hyperthyroidism patients. After sampling, hyperthyroidism patients received methimazole starting at 30 mg daily, and ophthalmopathy patients received high-dose intravenous methylprednisolone. The roughly 90 discovery patients were divided at random into training and test sets in a 7:3 ratio.

At least ten counts were recorded for this clonotype. Its antigen remains unidentified. The input lacks base qualities; no much larger clone sits a single base away. TCR beta CDR3 regions were amplified from RNA transcripts for repertoire sequencing. HTBI primers and the Qiagen OneStep RT-PCR kit were used in a first-round RT-PCR, which was followed by a second-round multiplex PCR, size selection and purification. Libraries were sequenced on an Illumina HiSeq2000 using paired-end 100 bp reads. The paper's processing steps were these. SOAPnuke was used to process the reads, removing any read that contained adapters or uncalled bases, had a mean Phred below 15, or lacked an exact match to the constant primer or identifier. COPE v1.2.5 was used to merge high-quality paired reads. Clonotypes were defined as unique nucleotide sequences and were aligned to IMGT TRB V, D and J references using MiTCR v1.1. Analysis was restricted to V-J combinations with a frequency above 0.0001, which covered 99% to 99.2% of repertoires. A TCR clonal expansion and chaos score per V-J combination was defined as the ratio of F50 clonal expansion to chaos observed in the TCRdist matrix. Welch's t-statistics and random forest were used to reduce the features to about a dozen V-J combinations, which were then used as input to a naive Bayes classifier. The Morisita-Horn index was used to measure how similar the thyroid and blood repertoires were. TCRdb applied fastp at Q25 and MiXCR to the public reads, then kept only in-frame beta chains. Rows with one shared CDR3 protein collapse into an entry with the most common genes and DNA. TCRdb's processing, not the study's, gives the V and J calls here. This sample has some 380,000 distinct CDR3 sequences in its table, and over 15% of those were observed once. The ten largest account for roughly 7% of the sample.

Stable hyperthyroidism was defined as no progression to ophthalmopathy within 18 months of follow-up. Hyperthyroidism patients were newly diagnosed, with disease duration under 2 months, and aged 18 to 65 years. Patients were excluded if they had other autoimmune diseases, uncontrolled infections, pregnancy or lactation. Diagnosis relied on clinical symptoms, serum thyroxine, TRAb, thyroid ultrasound and orbital computed tomography. Ficoll-Paque density gradient centrifugation was used to isolate PBMCs from about 9.4 ml of fresh peripheral blood. Total RNA was extracted using Trizol reagent, and RNA quality was checked on an Agilent 2100 Bioanalyzer. Cut back by 3 bases and 4 bases, the V and J ends lie 9 bases apart. Sequences MNHEY (CDR1) and SVGAGI (CDR2) are obtained from the germline V gene. There are 14 amino acids in the CDR3, from cysteine to phenylalanine inclusive. Only CDR3 DNA remains: 42 bases, in frame from the first base.

Study-level results and caveats: Ophthalmopathy was separated from stable hyperthyroidism by the 13-signature model with more than 85% sensitivity and 81% to 83% specificity in cross-validation and with 80%/75% in the test set. In validation, the model predicted ophthalmopathy progression with 55% to 71% sensitivity and around 72% specificity; about a dozen predicted patients were CT-confirmed with GO in a median of around 6 months. Sample size was not statistically predetermined, and group allocation was not concealed from the investigators. Most expanded thyroid clonotypes with frequency above 0.001 were also detected in blood, suggesting blood repertoires may reflect the thyroid immune response.

The chain couples TRBV6-5 to TRBJ2-2; the D segment cannot be called with confidence. The clonotype originates from a woman aged 18-29 years with stable Graves' hyperthyroidism. Donor details come from another sample of the same person, matched by shared clones. The specimen was peripheral blood. CDR3 reads: CASSYFPTTGELFF. The DNA reads as follows: TGTGCCAGCAGTTATTTCCCAACCACCGGGGAGCTGTTTTTT.